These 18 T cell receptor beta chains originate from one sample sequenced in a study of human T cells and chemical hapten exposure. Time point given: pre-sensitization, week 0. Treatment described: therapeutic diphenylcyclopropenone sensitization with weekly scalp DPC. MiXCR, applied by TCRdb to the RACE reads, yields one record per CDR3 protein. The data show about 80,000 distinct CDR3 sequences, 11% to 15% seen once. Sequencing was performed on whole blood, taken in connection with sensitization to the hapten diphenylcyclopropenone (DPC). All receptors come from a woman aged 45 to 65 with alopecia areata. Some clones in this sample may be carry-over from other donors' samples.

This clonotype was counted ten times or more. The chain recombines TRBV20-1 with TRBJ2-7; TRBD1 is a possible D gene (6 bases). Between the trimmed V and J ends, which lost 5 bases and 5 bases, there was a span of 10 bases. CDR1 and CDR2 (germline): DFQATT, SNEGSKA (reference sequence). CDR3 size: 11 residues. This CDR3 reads CSARTDNEQYF. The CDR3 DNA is TGCAGTGCTCGGACAGACAACGAGCAGTACTTC.

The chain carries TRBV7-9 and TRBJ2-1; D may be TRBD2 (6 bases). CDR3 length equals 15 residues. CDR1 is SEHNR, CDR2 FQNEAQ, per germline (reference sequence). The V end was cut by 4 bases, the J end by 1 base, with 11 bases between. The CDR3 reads CASSSRRDSYNEQFF. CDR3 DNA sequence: TGTGCCAGCAGCTCGCGGAGGGATTCCTACAATGAGCAGTTCTTC.

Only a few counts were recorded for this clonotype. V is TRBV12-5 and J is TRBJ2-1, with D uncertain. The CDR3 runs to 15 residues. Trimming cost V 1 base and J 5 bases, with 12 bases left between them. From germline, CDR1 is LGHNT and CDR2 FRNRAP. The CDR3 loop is CASGLGDQINNEQFF. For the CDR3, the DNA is TGTGCTAGTGGTTTGGGGGATCAAATTAACAATGAGCAGTTCTTC.

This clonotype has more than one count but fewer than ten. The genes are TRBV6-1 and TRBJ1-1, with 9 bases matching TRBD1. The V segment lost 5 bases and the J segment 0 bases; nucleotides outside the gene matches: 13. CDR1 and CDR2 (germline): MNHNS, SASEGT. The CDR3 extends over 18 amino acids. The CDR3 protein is CASSSRAGTGNLNTEAFF. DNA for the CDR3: TGTGCCAGCAGTTCGAGGGCCGGGACAGGGAACTTGAACACTGAAGCTTTCTTT.

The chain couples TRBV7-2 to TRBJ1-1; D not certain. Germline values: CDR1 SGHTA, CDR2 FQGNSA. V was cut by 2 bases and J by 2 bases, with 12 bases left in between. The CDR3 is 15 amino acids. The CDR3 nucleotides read TGTGCCAGCAGCTTAAAAATGACGGTAAACACTGAAGCTTTCTTT. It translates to CASSLKMTVNTEAFF.

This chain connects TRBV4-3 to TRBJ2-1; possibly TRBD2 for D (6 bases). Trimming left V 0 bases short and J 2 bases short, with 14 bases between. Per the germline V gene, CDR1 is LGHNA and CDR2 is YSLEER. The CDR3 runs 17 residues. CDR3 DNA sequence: TGCGCCAGCAGCCAAGATCTAGTAGCGGACCCCTACAATGAGCAGTTCTTC. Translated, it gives CASSQDLVADPYNEQFF.

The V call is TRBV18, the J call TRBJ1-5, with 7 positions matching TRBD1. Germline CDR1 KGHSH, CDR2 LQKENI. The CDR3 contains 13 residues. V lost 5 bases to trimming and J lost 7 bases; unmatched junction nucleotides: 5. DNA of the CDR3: TGTGCCAGCTCAGGAACAGGGGACCAGCCCCAGCATTTT. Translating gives CASSGTGDQPQHF.

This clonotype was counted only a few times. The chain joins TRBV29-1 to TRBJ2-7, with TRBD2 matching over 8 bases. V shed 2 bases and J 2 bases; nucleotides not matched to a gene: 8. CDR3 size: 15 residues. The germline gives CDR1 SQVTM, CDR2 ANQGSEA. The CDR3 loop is CSVEKDGGGTYEQYF. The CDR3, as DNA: TGCAGCGTTGAAAAGGATGGCGGGGGGACCTACGAGCAGTACTTC.

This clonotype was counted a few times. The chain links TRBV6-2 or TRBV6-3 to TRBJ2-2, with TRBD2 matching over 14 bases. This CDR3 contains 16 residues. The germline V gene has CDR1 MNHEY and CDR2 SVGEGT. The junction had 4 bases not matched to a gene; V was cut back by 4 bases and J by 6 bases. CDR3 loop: CASSFTTSGRAGELFF. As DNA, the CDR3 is TGTGCCAGCAGTTTCACGACTAGCGGGAGGGCCGGGGAGCTGTTTTTT.

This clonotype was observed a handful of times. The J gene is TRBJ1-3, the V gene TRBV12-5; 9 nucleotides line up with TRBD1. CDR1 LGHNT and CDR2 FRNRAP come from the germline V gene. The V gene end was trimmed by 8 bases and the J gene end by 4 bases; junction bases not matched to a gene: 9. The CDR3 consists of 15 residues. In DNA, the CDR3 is TGTGCTAGTCTGGATCGGGACAGGGAAGGAAACACCATATATTTT. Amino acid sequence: CASLDRDREGNTIYF.

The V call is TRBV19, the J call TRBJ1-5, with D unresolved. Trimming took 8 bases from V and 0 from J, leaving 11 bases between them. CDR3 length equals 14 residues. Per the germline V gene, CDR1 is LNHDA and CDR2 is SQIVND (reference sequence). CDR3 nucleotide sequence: TGTGCCAGTGATGTGGGGAATAGCAATCAGCCCCAGCATTTT. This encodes CASDVGNSNQPQHF.

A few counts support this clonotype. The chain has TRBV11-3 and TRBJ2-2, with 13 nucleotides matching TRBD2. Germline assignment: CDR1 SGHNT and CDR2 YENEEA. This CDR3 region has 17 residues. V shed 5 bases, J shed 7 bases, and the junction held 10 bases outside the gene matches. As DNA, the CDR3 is TGTGCCAGCAGCCCTCGGACTAGCGGGAGATCTGGCGGGGAGCTGTTTTTT. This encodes CASSPRTSGRSGGELFF.

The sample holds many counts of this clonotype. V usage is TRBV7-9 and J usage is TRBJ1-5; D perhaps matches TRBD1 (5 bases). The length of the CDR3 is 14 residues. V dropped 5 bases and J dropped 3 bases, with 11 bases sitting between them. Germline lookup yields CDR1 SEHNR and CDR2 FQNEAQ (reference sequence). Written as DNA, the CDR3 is TGTGCCAGCAGCACGACAGATTACAATCAGCCCCAGCATTTT. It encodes CASSTTDYNQPQHF.

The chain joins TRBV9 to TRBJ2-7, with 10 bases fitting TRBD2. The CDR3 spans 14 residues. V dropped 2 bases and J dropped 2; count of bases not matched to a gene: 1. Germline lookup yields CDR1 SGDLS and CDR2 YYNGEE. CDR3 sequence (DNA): TGTGCCAGCAGCGTTAGCGGGAGGCCCTACGAGCAGTACTTC. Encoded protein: CASSVSGRPYEQYF.

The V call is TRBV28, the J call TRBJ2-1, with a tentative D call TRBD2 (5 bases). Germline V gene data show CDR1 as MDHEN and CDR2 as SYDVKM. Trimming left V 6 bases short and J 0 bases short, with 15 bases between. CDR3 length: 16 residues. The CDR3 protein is CASRLGAANSYNEQFF. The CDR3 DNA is TGTGCCAGCAGGCTGGGAGCGGCCAACTCCTACAATGAGCAGTTCTTC. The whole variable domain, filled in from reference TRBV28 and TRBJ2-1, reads DVKVTQSSRYLVKRTGEKVFLECVQDMDHENMFWYRQDPGLGLRLIYFSYDVKMKEKGDIPEGYSVSREKKERFSLILESASTNQTSMYLCASRLGAANSYNEQFFGPGTRLTVL.

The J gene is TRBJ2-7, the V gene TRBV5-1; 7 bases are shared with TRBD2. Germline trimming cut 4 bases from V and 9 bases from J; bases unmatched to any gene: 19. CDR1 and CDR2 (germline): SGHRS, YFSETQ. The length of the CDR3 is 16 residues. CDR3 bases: TGCGCCAGCAGCCCTCGTGCCAGCGGGGACCCCCGGGCGCAGTACTTC. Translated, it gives CASSPRASGDPRAQYF.

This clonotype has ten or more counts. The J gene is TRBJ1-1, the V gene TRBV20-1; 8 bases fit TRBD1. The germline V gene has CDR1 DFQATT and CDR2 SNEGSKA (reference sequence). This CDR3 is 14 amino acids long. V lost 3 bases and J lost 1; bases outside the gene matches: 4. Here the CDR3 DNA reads TGCAGTGCTAGGCAGGGGGCCGGGAACACTGAAGCTTTCTTT. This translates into CSARQGAGNTEAFF.

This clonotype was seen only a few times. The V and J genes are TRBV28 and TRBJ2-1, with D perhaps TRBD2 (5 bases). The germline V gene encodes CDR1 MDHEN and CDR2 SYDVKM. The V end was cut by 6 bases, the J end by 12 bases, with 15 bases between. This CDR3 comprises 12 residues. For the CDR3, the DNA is TGTGCCAGCAGCGAAGGGTCCCGGGGGCAGTTCTTC. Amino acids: CASSEGSRGQFF.